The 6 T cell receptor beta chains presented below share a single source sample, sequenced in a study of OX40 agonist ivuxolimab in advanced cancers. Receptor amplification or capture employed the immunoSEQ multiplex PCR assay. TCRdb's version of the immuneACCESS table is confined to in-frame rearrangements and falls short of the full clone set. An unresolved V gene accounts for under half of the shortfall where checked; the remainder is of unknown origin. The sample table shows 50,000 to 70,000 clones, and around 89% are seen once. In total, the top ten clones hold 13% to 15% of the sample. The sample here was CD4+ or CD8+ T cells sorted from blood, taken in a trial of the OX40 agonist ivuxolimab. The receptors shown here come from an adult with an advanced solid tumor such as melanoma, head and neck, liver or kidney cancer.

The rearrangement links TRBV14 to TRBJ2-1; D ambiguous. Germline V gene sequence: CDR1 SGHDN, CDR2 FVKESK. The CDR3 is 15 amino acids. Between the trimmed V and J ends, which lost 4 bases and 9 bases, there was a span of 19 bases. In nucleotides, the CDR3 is TGTGCCAGCAGCCTCGGAATTGGTGTTGATGGTGAGCAGTTCTTC. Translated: CASSLGIGVDGEQFF.

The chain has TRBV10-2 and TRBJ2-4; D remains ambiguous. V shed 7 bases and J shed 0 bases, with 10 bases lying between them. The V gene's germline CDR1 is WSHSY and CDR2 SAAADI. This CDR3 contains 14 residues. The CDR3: CASNSFLAKNIQYF. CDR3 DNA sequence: TGCGCCAGCAATAGTTTCCTAGCCAAAAACATTCAGTACTTC.

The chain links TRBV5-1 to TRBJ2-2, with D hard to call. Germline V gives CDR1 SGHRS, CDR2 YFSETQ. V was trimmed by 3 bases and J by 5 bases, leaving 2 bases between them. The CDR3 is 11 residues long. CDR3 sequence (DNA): TGCGCCAGCAGCTGGACCGGGGAGCTGTTTTTT. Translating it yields CASSWTGELFF.

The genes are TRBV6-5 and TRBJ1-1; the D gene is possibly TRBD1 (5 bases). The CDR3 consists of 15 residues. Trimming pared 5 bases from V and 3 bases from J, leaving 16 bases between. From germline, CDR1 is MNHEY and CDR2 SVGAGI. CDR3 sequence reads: CASSTIYRGDTEAFF. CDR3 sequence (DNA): TGTGCCAGCAGTACTATTTACAGAGGGGACACTGAAGCTTTCTTT.

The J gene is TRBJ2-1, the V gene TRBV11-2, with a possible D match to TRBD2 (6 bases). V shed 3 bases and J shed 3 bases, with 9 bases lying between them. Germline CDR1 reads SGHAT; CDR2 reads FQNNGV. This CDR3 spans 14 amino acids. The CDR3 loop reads CASSFIADYNEQFF. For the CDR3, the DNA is TGTGCCAGCAGCTTTATAGCGGACTACAATGAGCAGTTCTTC.

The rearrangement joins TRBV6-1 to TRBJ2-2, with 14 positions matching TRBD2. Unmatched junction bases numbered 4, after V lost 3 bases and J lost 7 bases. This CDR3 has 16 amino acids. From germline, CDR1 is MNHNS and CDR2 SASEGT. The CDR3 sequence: CASSESGLAGVGELFF. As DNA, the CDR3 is TGTGCCAGCAGTGAGTCGGGACTAGCGGGAGTCGGGGAGCTGTTTTTT.